This T cell receptor (beta chain) was captured in a study of blood T cell repertoires in COVID-19. In the study overall: COVID-19 samples collected from the United States, Italy and Spain covered acute and convalescent phases.

This clone occurred once. This CDR3 contains 13 residues. J was trimmed by 7 bases and V by 7 bases; bases with no gene match: 12. Germline V gene sequence: CDR1 SQVTM, CDR2 ANQGSEA. Measured with immunoSEQ multiplex PCR; TCRdb has only the in-frame clones, and not every one. The repertoire holds about 29,000 clones, with roughly 85% as singletons. The J gene is TRBJ1-2, the V gene TRBV29-1, with 7 bases matching TRBD1. The clonotype was recovered from an elderly woman with COVID-19, enrolled during active disease. Sequencing was carried out using peripheral blood. This CDR3 is CSAASPGGLGYTF. For the CDR3, the DNA is TGCAGCGCCGCATCACCAGGGGGTCTTGGCTACACCTTC.